The rows below give T cell receptor beta chains drawn from one sample of a study of cytomegalovirus exposure and HLA in healthy donors. Clones were sequenced by immunoSEQ multiplex PCR, and TCRdb holds only the in-frame ones, with some missing. The sample has about 150,000 clones; approximately 74% are singletons. Sequenced material: PBMCs. The receptor source for this set is a man under 40 in good health and CMV-seronegative. The CDR3 runs from the conserved cysteine through the conserved F or W. D genes are given only for firm matches. The listing skips clone size in some rows; elsewhere it reads once, few, many or a size class.

D	V	size	J	CDR3	DNA
TRBD1	TRBV2	-	TRBJ1-1	CASSVRQGETEAFF	TGTGCCAGCAGTGTTCGCCAGGGGGAGACTGAAGCTTTCTTT
-	TRBV15	-	TRBJ1-2	CATSSGSSYGYTF	TGTGCCACCAGCAGCGGGTCAAGCTATGGCTACACCTTC
TRBD2	TRBV7-2	-	TRBJ2-3	CASSLPSGGLYF	TGTGCCAGCAGCTTACCTAGCGGGGGCCTGTATTTT
-	TRBV29-1	-	TRBJ2-7	CSVEDSVENEQYF	TGCAGCGTTGAAGACAGCGTCGAGAACGAGCAGTACTTC
-	TRBV7-8	-	TRBJ1-3	CASRRTDSRGVIYF	TGTGCCAGTCGACGGACAGACAGCCGGGGAGTCATATATTTT
TRBD2	TRBV6-1	-	TRBJ2-5	CASNKLAGSQETQYF	TGTGCCAGCAACAAACTAGCGGGGAGCCAAGAGACCCAGTACTTC
TRBD1	TRBV5-1	-	TRBJ1-2	CASSRWTGGAVGYTF	TGCGCCAGCAGCCGCTGGACAGGGGGCGCGGTTGGCTACACCTTC
-	TRBV19	-	TRBJ1-5	CASSINGDSNQPQNF	TGTGCCAGTAGTATTAACGGGGATAGCAATCAGCCCCAGAATTTT
TRBD1	TRBV2	-	TRBJ1-2	CASSESLGTGNGYTF	TGTGCCAGCAGTGAAAGCCTAGGGACAGGGAATGGCTACACCTTC
TRBD2	TRBV5-1	-	TRBJ2-3	CASSLEVSTSGGTDTQYF	TGCGCCAGCAGCTTGGAAGTATCCACTAGCGGAGGCACAGATACGCAGTATTTT
TRBD1	TRBV5-5	-	TRBJ1-1	CASSRRRMDRATEAFF	TGTGCCAGCAGCCGAAGGAGGATGGACAGGGCCACTGAAGCTTTCTTT
-	TRBV28	few	TRBJ2-2	CASSLNYNTGELFF	TGTGCCAGCAGTTTAAACTACAACACCGGGGAGCTGTTTTTT
TRBD2	TRBV19	-	TRBJ2-3	CASSSGGAETQYF	TGTGCCAGTAGTAGCGGGGGGGCAGAAACGCAGTATTTT
TRBD1	TRBV7-6	-	TRBJ1-2	CASSLAKGAFHTF	TGTGCCAGCAGCTTAGCTAAGGGGGCGTTTCACACCTTC
TRBD1	TRBV28	-	TRBJ2-1	CASSSPGQGRNEQFF	TGTGCCAGCAGCTCACCGGGACAGGGGAGAAATGAGCAGTTCTTC
-	TRBV6-4	-	TRBJ2-1	CATRRDSGGLLNEQFF	TGTGCCACCAGGAGGGACAGCGGGGGCCTACTTAATGAGCAGTTCTTC
TRBD2	TRBV28	-	TRBJ2-1	CASSLTGGYYNEQFF	TGTGCCAGCAGCCTCACGGGGGGGTACTACAATGAGCAGTTCTTC
TRBD2	TRBV28	-	TRBJ2-1	CATSLAGTSGGDREQFF	TGTGCCACCTCACTTGCGGGGACTAGCGGGGGGGACAGGGAGCAGTTCTTC
TRBD1	TRBV5-4	few	TRBJ1-1	CASSAPGQGTNKAFF	TGTGCCAGCAGCGCTCCGGGACAGGGGACAAACAAAGCTTTCTTT
-	TRBV28	once	TRBJ2-6	CASSQFQGSGANVLTF	TGTGCCAGCAGTCAATTCCAGGGCTCTGGGGCCAACGTCCTGACTTTC
TRBD1	TRBV6-1	few	TRBJ1-2	CASRGQGDYGYTF	TGTGCCAGCAGGGGACAGGGTGACTATGGCTACACCTTC
TRBD1	TRBV4-3	-	TRBJ2-7	CASSQGTGLPEQYF	TGCGCCAGCAGCCAAGGGACAGGGTTGCCCGAGCAGTACTTC
-	TRBV2	few	TRBJ1-1	CASSQDSLANTEAFF	TGTGCCAGCAGTCAGGACAGTTTGGCGAACACTGAAGCTTTCTTT